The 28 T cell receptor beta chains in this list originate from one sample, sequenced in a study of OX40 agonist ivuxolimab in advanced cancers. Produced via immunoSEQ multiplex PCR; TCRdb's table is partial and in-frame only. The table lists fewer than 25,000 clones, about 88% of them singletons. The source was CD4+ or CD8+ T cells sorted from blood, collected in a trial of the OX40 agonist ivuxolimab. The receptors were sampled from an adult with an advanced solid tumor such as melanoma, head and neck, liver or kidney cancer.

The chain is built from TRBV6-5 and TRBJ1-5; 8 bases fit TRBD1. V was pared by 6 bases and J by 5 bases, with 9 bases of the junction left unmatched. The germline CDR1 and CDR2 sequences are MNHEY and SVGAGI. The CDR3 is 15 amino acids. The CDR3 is CASRHQGARDQPQHF. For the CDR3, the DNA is TGTGCCAGCAGACACCAGGGGGCTCGGGATCAGCCCCAGCATTTT.

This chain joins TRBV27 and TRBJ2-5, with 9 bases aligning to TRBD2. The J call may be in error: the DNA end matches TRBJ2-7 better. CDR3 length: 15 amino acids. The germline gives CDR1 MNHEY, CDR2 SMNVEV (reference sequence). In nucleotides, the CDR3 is TGTGCCAGCAGCCTAGGTAGCGGGAGCCCCTACGAGCAGTACTTC. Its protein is CASSLGSGSPYEQYF.

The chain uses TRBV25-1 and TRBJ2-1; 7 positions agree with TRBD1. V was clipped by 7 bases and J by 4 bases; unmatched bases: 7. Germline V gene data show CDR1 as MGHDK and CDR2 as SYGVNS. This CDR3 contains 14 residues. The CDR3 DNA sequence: TGTGCCAGCAATAGGGGGCTAGGGTACAATGAGCAGTTCTTC. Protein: CASNRGLGYNEQFF.

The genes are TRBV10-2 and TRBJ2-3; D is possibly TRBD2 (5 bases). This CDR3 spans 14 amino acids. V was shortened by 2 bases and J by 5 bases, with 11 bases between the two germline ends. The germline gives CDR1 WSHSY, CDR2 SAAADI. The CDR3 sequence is CASSEGWTGDTQYF. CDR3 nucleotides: TGCGCCAGCAGTGAGGGATGGACTGGAGATACGCAGTATTTT.

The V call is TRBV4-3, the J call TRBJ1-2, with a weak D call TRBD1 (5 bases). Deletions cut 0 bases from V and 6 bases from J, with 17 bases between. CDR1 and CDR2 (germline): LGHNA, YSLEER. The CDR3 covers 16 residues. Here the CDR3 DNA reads TGCGCCAGCAGCCAAGAGGCCGCAGGGAAGGTGGATGGCTACACCTTC. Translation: CASSQEAAGKVDGYTF.

The CDR3 sequence is CASSPGQVYPYEQYF. The CDR3, as DNA: TGTGCCAGCAGCCCGGGACAGGTCTACCCCTACGAGCAGTACTTC. This chain connects TRBV9 to TRBJ2-7; 8 positions agree with TRBD1. V was clipped by 4 bases and J by 2 bases; unmatched bases: 8. CDR3 length equals 15 residues. CDR1 and CDR2 from the germline V gene are SGDLS and YYNGEE.

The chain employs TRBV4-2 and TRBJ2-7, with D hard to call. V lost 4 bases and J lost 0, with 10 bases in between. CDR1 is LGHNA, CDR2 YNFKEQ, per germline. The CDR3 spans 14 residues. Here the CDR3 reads CASSRTESSYEQYF. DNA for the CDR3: TGTGCCAGCAGCCGCACCGAGAGCTCCTACGAGCAGTACTTC.

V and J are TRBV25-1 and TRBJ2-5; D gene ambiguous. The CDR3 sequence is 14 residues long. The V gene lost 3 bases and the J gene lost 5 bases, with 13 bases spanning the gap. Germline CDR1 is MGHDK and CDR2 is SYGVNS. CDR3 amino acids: CASSDLLEGETQYF. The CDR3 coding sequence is TGTGCCAGCAGTGATCTTCTAGAAGGGGAGACCCAGTACTTC.

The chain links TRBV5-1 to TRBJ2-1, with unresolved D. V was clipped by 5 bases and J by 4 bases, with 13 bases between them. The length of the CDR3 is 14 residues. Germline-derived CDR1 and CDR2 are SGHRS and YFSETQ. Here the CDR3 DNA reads TGCGCCAGCAGAGCGACCGCGATATACAATGAGCAGTTCTTC. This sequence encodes CASRATAIYNEQFF.

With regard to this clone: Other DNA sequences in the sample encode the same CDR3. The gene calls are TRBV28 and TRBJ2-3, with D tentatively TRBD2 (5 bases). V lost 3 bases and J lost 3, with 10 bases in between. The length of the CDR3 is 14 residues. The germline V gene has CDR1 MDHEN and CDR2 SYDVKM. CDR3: CASSFLSGTDTQYF. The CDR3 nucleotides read TGTGCCAGCAGTTTCCTATCGGGGACAGATACGCAGTATTTT.

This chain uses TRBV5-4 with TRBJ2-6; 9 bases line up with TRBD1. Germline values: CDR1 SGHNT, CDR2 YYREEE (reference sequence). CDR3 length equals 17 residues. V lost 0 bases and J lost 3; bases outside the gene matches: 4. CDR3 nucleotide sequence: TGTGCCAGCAGCTTGGGGGGGACAGGGCGTGGGGCCAACGTCCTGACTTTC. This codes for CASSLGGTGRGANVLTF.

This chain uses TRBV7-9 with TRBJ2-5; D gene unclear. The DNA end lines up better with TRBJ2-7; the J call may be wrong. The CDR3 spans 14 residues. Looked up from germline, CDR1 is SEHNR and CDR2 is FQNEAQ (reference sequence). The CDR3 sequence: CASSLASARYEQYF. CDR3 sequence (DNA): TGTGCCAGCAGCTTAGCGAGTGCGCGATACGAGCAGTACTTC.

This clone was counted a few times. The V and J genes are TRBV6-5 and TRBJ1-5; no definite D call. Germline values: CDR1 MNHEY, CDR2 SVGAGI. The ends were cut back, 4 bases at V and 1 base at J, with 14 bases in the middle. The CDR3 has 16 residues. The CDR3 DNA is TGTGCCAGCAGTTCTTCCTTCCCTGGGAGCAATCAGCCCCAGCATTTT. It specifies CASSSSFPGSNQPQHF.

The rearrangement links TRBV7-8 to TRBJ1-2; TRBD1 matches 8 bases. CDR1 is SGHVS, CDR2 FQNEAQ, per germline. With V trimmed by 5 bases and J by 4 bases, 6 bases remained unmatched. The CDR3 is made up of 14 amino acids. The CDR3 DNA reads TGTGCCAGCAGCGCAGTCACAGGGGGCTATGGCTACACCTTC. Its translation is CASSAVTGGYGYTF.

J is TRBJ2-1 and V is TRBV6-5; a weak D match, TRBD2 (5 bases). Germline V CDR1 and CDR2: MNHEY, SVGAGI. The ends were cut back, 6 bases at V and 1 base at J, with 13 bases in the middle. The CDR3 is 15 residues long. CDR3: CASSPGGSSYNEQFF. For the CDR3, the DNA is TGTGCCAGCAGCCCCGGCGGGTCGTCCTACAATGAGCAGTTCTTC.

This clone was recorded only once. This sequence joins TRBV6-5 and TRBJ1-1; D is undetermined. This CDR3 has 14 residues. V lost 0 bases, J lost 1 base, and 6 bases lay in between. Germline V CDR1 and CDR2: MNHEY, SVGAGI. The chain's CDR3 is CASSYSAPNTEAFF. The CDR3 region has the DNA TGTGCCAGCAGTTACTCAGCTCCGAACACTGAAGCTTTCTTT.

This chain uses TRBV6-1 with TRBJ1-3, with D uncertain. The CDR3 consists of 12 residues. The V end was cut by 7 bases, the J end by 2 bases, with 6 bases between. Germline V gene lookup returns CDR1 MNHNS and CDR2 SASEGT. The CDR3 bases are TGTGCCAGCATAGGTCCTGGAAACACCATATATTTT. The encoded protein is CASIGPGNTIYF.

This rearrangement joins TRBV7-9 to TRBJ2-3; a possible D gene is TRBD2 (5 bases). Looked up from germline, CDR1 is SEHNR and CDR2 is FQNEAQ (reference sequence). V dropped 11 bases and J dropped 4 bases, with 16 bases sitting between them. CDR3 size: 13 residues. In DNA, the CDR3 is TGTGCCGTCTCCTTGAACGGGGCAGATACGCAGTATTTT. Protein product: CAVSLNGADTQYF.

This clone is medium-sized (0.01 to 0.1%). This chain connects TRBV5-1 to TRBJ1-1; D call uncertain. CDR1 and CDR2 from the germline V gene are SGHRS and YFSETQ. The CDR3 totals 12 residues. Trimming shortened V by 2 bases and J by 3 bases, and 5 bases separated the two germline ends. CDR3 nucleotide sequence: TGCGCCAGCAGCTTTAGGGACACTGAAGCTTTCTTT. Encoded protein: CASSFRDTEAFF.

The CDR3 nucleotides read TGCGCCAGCAGCCATGCCGCCGCCGGAGTTGACACAGATACGCAGTATTTT. Amino acids: CASSHAAAGVDTDTQYF. The rearrangement links TRBV4-1 to TRBJ2-3, with D uncertain. The CDR3 consists of 17 residues. The V gene lost 3 bases and the J gene lost 2 bases, with 18 bases spanning the gap. The germline CDR1 and CDR2 sequences are MGHRA and YSYEKL.

The CDR3 reads CASSVGYRTRQETQYF. The CDR3 DNA follows: TGTGCCAGCAGCGTGGGCTATCGGACCCGCCAAGAGACCCAGTACTTC. The chain joins TRBV9 to TRBJ2-5; D is undetermined. CDR1 and CDR2 (germline): SGDLS, YYNGEE. The CDR3 spans 16 residues. The ends were cut back, 2 bases at V and 1 base at J, with 15 bases in the middle.

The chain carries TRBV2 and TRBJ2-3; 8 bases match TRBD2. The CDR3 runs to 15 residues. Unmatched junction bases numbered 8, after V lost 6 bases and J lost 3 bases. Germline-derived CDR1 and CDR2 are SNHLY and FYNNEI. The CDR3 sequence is CASRPSGSSTDTQYF. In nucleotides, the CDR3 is TGTGCCAGCAGGCCCAGCGGGAGTAGTACAGATACGCAGTATTTT.

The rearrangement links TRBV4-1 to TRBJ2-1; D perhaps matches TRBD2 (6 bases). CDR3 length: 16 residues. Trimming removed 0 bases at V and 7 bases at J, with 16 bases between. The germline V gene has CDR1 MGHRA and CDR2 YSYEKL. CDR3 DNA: TGCGCCAGCAGCCAAGATCTGGGGGGTGGGAGTAATGAGCAGTTCTTC. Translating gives CASSQDLGGGSNEQFF.

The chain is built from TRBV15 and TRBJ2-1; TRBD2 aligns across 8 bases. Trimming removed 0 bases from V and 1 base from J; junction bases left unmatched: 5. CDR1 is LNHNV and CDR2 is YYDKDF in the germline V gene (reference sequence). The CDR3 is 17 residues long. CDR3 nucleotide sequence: TGTGCCACCAGCAGAGATGGAACTAGCGGTTCCTACAATGAGCAGTTCTTC. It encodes CATSRDGTSGSYNEQFF.

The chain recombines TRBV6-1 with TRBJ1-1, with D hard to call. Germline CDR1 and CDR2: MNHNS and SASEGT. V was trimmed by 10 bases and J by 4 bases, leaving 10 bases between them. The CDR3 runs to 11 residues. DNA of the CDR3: TGTGCCACCAGCGCGACCACTGAAGCTTTCTTT. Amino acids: CATSATTEAFF.

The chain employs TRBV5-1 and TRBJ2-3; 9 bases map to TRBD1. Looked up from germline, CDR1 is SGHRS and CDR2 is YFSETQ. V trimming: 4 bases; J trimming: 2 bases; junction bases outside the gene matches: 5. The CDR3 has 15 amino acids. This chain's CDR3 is CASSTGQGITDTQYF. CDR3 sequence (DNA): TGCGCCAGCAGCACGGGACAGGGTATCACAGATACGCAGTATTTT. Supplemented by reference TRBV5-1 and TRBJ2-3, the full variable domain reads KAGVTQTPRYLIKTRGQQVTLSCSPISGHRSVSWYQQTPGQGLQFLFEYFSETQRNKGNFPGRFSGRQFSNSRSEMNVSTLELGDSALYLCASSTGQGITDTQYFGPGTRLTVL.

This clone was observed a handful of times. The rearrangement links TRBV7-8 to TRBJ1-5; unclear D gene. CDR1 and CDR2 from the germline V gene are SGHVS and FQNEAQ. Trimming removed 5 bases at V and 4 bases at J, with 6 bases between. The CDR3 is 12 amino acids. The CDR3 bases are TGTGCCAGCAGCCTGGGGAATCAGCCCCAGCATTTT. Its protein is CASSLGNQPQHF.

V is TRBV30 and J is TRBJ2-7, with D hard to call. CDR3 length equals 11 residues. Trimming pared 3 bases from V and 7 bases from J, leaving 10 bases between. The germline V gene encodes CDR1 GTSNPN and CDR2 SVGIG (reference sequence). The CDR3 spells CAWSLLGEQYF. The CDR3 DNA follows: TGTGCCTGGAGCCTTCTCGGTGAGCAGTACTTC.